A selection of T cell receptor beta chains follows, all from one sample in a study of PD-1 blockade in classical Hodgkin lymphoma. Data came from immunoSEQ multiplex PCR; TCRdb stores just in-frame clones and leaves some out. The table includes 70,000 or so clones, about 93% detected once. Material for sequencing was peripheral blood mononuclear cells (PBMCs). These receptors came from a human donor with classical Hodgkin lymphoma. Both conserved end residues are part of each CDR3. A D gene is named only where the DNA matches it firmly. Size is stated for part of the rows, as once, few or many counts, or as a class when the clone is expanded.

>TRBJ1-3|TRBV28|.|.
CASSQEQRGNTIYF
TGTGCCAGCAGTCAGGAGCAGAGGGGAAACACCATATATTTT
>TRBJ1-2|TRBV19|few|TRBD1
CASSAGQGYGYTF
TGTGCCAGTAGCGCCGGACAGGGGTATGGCTACACCTTC
>TRBJ2-7|TRBV11-3|.|.
CASSLGEYSRSEQYF
TGTGCCAGCAGCTTAGGGGAGTATTCCCGGTCCGAGCAGTACTTC
>TRBJ1-5|TRBV11-2|.|.
CASSLYFDQPQHF
TGTGCCAGCAGCTTATATTTCGACCAGCCCCAGCATTTT
>TRBJ2-7|TRBV7-2|.|TRBD1
CASSLDRGQAEQYF
TGTGCCAGCAGCTTAGACAGGGGGCAGGCCGAGCAGTACTTC
>TRBJ2-7|TRBV15|once|.
CATSRDYQGSYEQYF
TGTGCCACCAGCAGAGACTACCAGGGGTCCTACGAGCAGTACTTC
>TRBJ2-7|TRBV15|.|.
CATSRDPLDEQYF
TGTGCCACCAGCAGAGATCCCCTTGACGAGCAGTACTTC
>TRBJ1-1|TRBV6-1|.|TRBD1
CASRNRGRGEAFF
TGTGCCAGCAGGAACAGGGGGCGCGGTGAAGCTTTCTTT
>TRBJ2-7|TRBV2|.|TRBD2
CASSVGTSYEQYF
TGTGCCAGCAGTGTAGGGACTAGCTACGAGCAGTACTTC
>TRBJ2-5|TRBV19|.|TRBD2
CASSNPGLHVETQYF
TGTGCCAGTAGTAACCCGGGACTACACGTGGAGACCCAGTACTTC
>TRBJ2-7|TRBV5-4|.|.
CASSLGGTQSLEQYF
TGTGCCAGCAGCTTGGGAGGGACCCAAAGCCTCGAGCAGTACTTC
>TRBJ2-7|TRBV28|once|TRBD2
CASHGRTPYEQYF
TGTGCCAGCCACGGGAGGACCCCCTACGAGCAGTACTTC
>TRBJ1-2|TRBV7-9|.|.
CASSFPGSNYGYTF
TGTGCCAGCAGCTTCCCAGGATCTAACTATGGCTACACCTTC
>TRBJ2-3|TRBV5-1|.|.
CASSLYPTDTQYF
TGCGCCAGCAGCTTGTACCCCACAGATACGCAGTATTTT
>TRBJ1-4|TRBV28|.|.
CASSFGDRREKLFF
TGTGCCAGCAGTTTCGGCGATCGGCGTGAAAAACTGTTTTTT
>TRBJ1-2|TRBV7-8|.|.
CASSLETRGGYTF
TGTGCCAGCAGCTTAGAGACGCGGGGAGGCTACACCTTC
>TRBJ1-2|TRBV28|.|.
CASSPPNYLDRDYYGYTF
TGTGCCAGCAGTCCCCCCAACTATTTGGACAGAGACTACTATGGCTACACCTTC
>TRBJ1-6|TRBV12-5|.|.
CASGLYREIDRYSPLHF
TGTGCTAGTGGCCTATACAGGGAGATCGATCGGTATTCACCCCTCCACTTT
>TRBJ1-4|TRBV5-6|.|.
CASSRIWVGEKLFF
TGTGCCAGCAGTCGCATCTGGGTGGGGGAAAAACTGTTTTTT
>TRBJ2-7|TRBV5-6|.|TRBD1
CASSLGQGSYEQYF
TGTGCCAGCAGCCTAGGACAGGGATCCTACGAGCAGTACTTC
>TRBJ1-1|TRBV28|.|.
CASSSWGNTEAFF
TGTGCCAGCAGCTCCTGGGGGAACACTGAAGCTTTCTTT
>TRBJ2-1|TRBV7-7|once|.
CASSRGLDHEQFF
TGTGCCAGCAGCCGGGGACTGGACCATGAGCAGTTCTTC
>TRBJ2-7|TRBV7-2|.|TRBD1
CAIGGGRGNSYEQYF
TGTGCCATCGGTGGGGGCAGGGGGAATTCCTACGAGCAGTACTTC
>TRBJ2-3|TRBV11-2|.|TRBD2
CASSPGTSGRDKDTQYF
TGTGCCAGCAGCCCTGGGACTAGCGGGAGGGATAAAGATACGCAGTATTTT
>TRBJ2-7|TRBV4-2|.|TRBD1
CASSLSPGQGYEQYF
TGTGCCAGCAGCCTCAGCCCGGGACAGGGTTACGAGCAGTACTTC
>TRBJ2-3|TRBV9|.|.
CASSVVGAPNNPQYF
TGTGCCAGCAGCGTAGTGGGGGCCCCCAATAATCCGCAGTATTTT
>TRBJ1-1|TRBV5-1|.|.
CASTEDSYTEAFF
TGCGCCAGCACTGAGGACAGTTACACTGAAGCTTTCTTT
>TRBJ2-3|TRBV5-6|.|TRBD1
CASSFTQGARADTQYF
TGTGCCAGCAGCTTTACACAGGGGGCGAGAGCAGATACGCAGTATTTT
>TRBJ2-3|TRBV7-9|.|.
CASTLPATDTQYF
TGTGCCAGCACCCTTCCAGCTACAGATACGCAGTATTTT
>TRBJ1-3|TRBV7-2|.|.
CASSSRLASDSGNTIYF
TGTGCCAGCAGCTCCCGGCTCGCGTCGGACTCTGGAAACACCATATATTTT
>TRBJ1-2|TRBV4-3|.|.
CASSQDSADYGYTF
TGCGCCAGCAGCCAAGATTCGGCCGACTATGGCTACACCTTC
>TRBJ2-7|TRBV5-1|.|.
CASSLGGSTNYEQYF
TGCGCCAGCAGCTTGGGAGGTTCAACAAACTACGAGCAGTACTTC
>TRBJ2-1|TRBV7-9|.|TRBD2
CASSLSGSGAPNEQFF
TGTGCCAGCAGCTTATCGGGTAGCGGGGCCCCAAATGAGCAGTTCTTC
>TRBJ1-1|TRBV19|.|TRBD1
CASSSRGQGGPSMREAFF
TGTGCCAGTAGTTCAAGAGGACAGGGAGGCCCGAGTATGAGAGAAGCTTTCTTT
>TRBJ2-7|TRBV19|.|.
CASSMWRSKTYEQYF
TGTGCCAGTAGTATGTGGAGAAGCAAGACCTACGAGCAGTACTTC
>TRBJ1-1|TRBV6-5|.|TRBD1
CASSYPGTGEAFF
TGTGCCAGCAGTTACCCCGGGACAGGTGAAGCTTTCTTT